The rows below give T cell receptor beta chains drawn from one sample of a study of Graves' ophthalmopathy and Graves' hyperthyroidism. TCRdb fed the multiplex PCR reads into MiXCR, producing one record per CDR3 protein. This sample has around 1,200,000 distinct CDR3 sequences, with about 38% found just once. The sample comprised peripheral blood or thyroid tissue (not recorded which). These receptor sequences come from an adult man with Graves' hyperthyroidism. Each CDR3 is given with its conserved first and last residue. A D gene is named only where the DNA matches it firmly. Expanded clones get a size class; other rows say once, few or many, or leave the size out.

CDR3 length: 15
clone size: many
J gene: TRBJ1-4
V gene: TRBV25-1
D gene: TRBD1
CDR3 protein: CASSDPSGGNEKLFF
CDR3 DNA: TGTGCCAGCAGTGATCCCTCAGGGGGCAATGAAAAACTGTTTTTT

CDR3 length: 19
clone size: .
J gene: TRBJ2-6
V gene: TRBV5-5
D gene: TRBD2
CDR3 protein: CASSFLLAGGPSGANVLTF
CDR3 DNA: TGCGCCAGCAGCTTCCTACTAGCGGGAGGGCCAAGTGGGGCCAACGTCCTGACTTTC

CDR3 length: 14
clone size: .
J gene: TRBJ2-7
V gene: TRBV15
D gene: .
CDR3 protein: CATSRGTIYTKQYF
CDR3 DNA: TGTGCCACCAGCAGAGGGACTATCTATACGAAGCAGTACTTC

CDR3 length: 17
clone size: .
J gene: TRBJ1-1
V gene: TRBV2
D gene: TRBD1
CDR3 protein: CASNVQGAGNVNTEAFF
CDR3 DNA: TGTGCCAGCAACGTGCAGGGGGCAGGTAATGTGAACACTGAAGCTTTCTTT

CDR3 length: 14
clone size: many
J gene: TRBJ1-2
V gene: TRBV2
D gene: TRBD1
CDR3 protein: CASKARDRHYGYTF
CDR3 DNA: TGTGCCAGCAAAGCGCGGGACAGACACTATGGCTACACCTTC

CDR3 length: 13
clone size: .
J gene: TRBJ1-2
V gene: TRBV11-1
D gene: .
CDR3 protein: CASSPPGHYGYTF
CDR3 DNA: TGTGCCAGCAGCCCCCCTGGACATTATGGCTACACCTTC

CDR3 length: 14
clone size: .
J gene: TRBJ2-5
V gene: TRBV29-1
D gene: TRBD2
CDR3 protein: CSVMGLAGGETQYF
CDR3 DNA: TGCAGCGTAATGGGACTAGCGGGAGGTGAGACCCAGTACTTC

CDR3 length: 13
clone size: many
J gene: TRBJ2-5
V gene: TRBV15
D gene: TRBD2
CDR3 protein: CATGEAGEETQYF
CDR3 DNA: TGTGCCACCGGGGAGGCGGGGGAAGAGACCCAGTACTTC

CDR3 length: 13
clone size: .
J gene: TRBJ2-7
V gene: TRBV7-2
D gene: .
CDR3 protein: CASSSFGQPLQYF
CDR3 DNA: TGTGCCAGCAGCTCGTTCGGGCAACCCCTTCAGTACTTC

CDR3 length: 16
clone size: .
J gene: TRBJ2-7
V gene: TRBV10-3
D gene: TRBD2
CDR3 protein: CAIRLLAGGRIHEQYF
CDR3 DNA: TGTGCCATCAGACTACTAGCGGGGGGAAGGATCCACGAGCAGTACTTC

CDR3 length: 14
clone size: many
J gene: TRBJ2-7
V gene: TRBV12-3/TRBV12-4
D gene: .
CDR3 protein: CASSLGGAAYEQYF
CDR3 DNA: TGTGCCAGCAGTTTGGGCGGGGCAGCCTACGAGCAGTACTTC

CDR3 length: 14
clone size: many
J gene: TRBJ2-5
V gene: TRBV5-1
D gene: .
CDR3 protein: CASSLYFQQETQYF
CDR3 DNA: TGCGCCAGCAGCTTGTACTTTCAACAAGAGACCCAGTACTTC

CDR3 length: 15
clone size: .
J gene: TRBJ2-3
V gene: TRBV25-1
D gene: TRBD2
CDR3 protein: CASSRRSGGTDTQYF
CDR3 DNA: TGTGCCAGCAGTCGTCGTAGCGGGGGCACAGATACGCAGTATTTT

CDR3 length: 16
clone size: .
J gene: TRBJ2-7
V gene: TRBV5-1
D gene: .
CDR3 protein: CASSPRAPGLRDEQYF
CDR3 DNA: TGCGCCAGCAGCCCCAGGGCCCCGGGACTCCGCGACGAGCAGTACTTC

CDR3 length: 15
clone size: once
J gene: TRBJ1-2
V gene: TRBV10-2
D gene: TRBD1
CDR3 protein: CASSESTGDHYGYTF
CDR3 DNA: TGCGCCAGCAGTGAGTCGACAGGGGATCACTATGGCTACACCTTC

CDR3 length: 14
clone size: many
J gene: TRBJ2-7
V gene: TRBV20-1
D gene: .
CDR3 protein: CSARDSARRDEQYF
CDR3 DNA: TGCAGTGCTAGAGATTCGGCAAGGCGCGACGAGCAGTACTTC

CDR3 length: 14
clone size: few
J gene: TRBJ2-6
V gene: TRBV29-1
D gene: .
CDR3 protein: CSVVWASGANVLTF
CDR3 DNA: TGCAGCGTTGTATGGGCATCTGGGGCCAACGTCCTGACTTTC

CDR3 length: 14
clone size: many
J gene: TRBJ1-2
V gene: TRBV6-1
D gene: .
CDR3 protein: CASTPLGRSYGYTF
CDR3 DNA: TGTGCCAGCACCCCTCTAGGGCGAAGCTATGGCTACACCTTC

CDR3 length: 13
clone size: many
J gene: TRBJ1-1
V gene: TRBV7-8
D gene: .
CDR3 protein: CASSFKEGREAFF
CDR3 DNA: TGTGCCAGCAGCTTTAAGGAGGGCAGAGAAGCTTTCTTT

CDR3 length: 12
clone size: many
J gene: TRBJ2-2
V gene: TRBV29-1
D gene: .
CDR3 protein: CSVWGATGELFF
CDR3 DNA: TGCAGCGTTTGGGGAGCCACCGGGGAGCTGTTTTTT

CDR3 length: 15
clone size: many
J gene: TRBJ1-3
V gene: TRBV19
D gene: .
CDR3 protein: CASSIPGSSGNTIYF
CDR3 DNA: TGTGCCAGTAGCATTCCTGGGAGCTCTGGAAACACCATATATTTT

CDR3 length: 14
clone size: .
J gene: TRBJ1-5
V gene: TRBV10-1
D gene: .
CDR3 protein: CASSSRDVGQPQHF
CDR3 DNA: TGCGCCAGCAGTTCCAGGGATGTGGGGCAGCCCCAGCATTTT

CDR3 length: 14
clone size: many
J gene: TRBJ2-7
V gene: TRBV15
D gene: TRBD1
CDR3 protein: CATSRGTGAYEQYF
CDR3 DNA: TGTGCCACCAGCAGAGGGACAGGGGCCTACGAGCAGTACTTC

CDR3 length: 10
clone size: many
J gene: TRBJ1-1
V gene: TRBV29-1
D gene: .
CDR3 protein: CSGAGTEAFF
CDR3 DNA: TGCAGCGGTGCAGGGACTGAAGCTTTCTTT

CDR3 length: 13
clone size: .
J gene: TRBJ1-5
V gene: TRBV29-1
D gene: .
CDR3 protein: CSVEQGPGWPQHF
CDR3 DNA: TGCAGCGTTGAGCAGGGGCCTGGATGGCCCCAGCATTTT

CDR3 length: 13
clone size: many
J gene: TRBJ1-5
V gene: TRBV6-1
D gene: .
CDR3 protein: CASSEWVRQPQHF
CDR3 DNA: TGTGCCAGCAGTGAATGGGTTCGACAGCCCCAGCATTTT

CDR3 length: 14
clone size: few
J gene: TRBJ1-2
V gene: TRBV11-2
D gene: .
CDR3 protein: CASSPGNNRLGYTF
CDR3 DNA: TGTGCCAGCAGCCCCGGTAACAACAGGCTTGGCTACACCTTC

CDR3 length: 14
clone size: .
J gene: TRBJ2-5
V gene: TRBV14
D gene: .
CDR3 protein: CASSQAPDRETQYF
CDR3 DNA: TGTGCCAGCAGCCAAGCCCCCGATCGGGAGACCCAGTACTTC

CDR3 length: 14
clone size: .
J gene: TRBJ2-7
V gene: TRBV10-3
D gene: .
CDR3 protein: CAIRRTASPYEQYF
CDR3 DNA: TGTGCCATAAGAAGGACAGCTAGTCCCTACGAGCAGTACTTC

CDR3 length: 22
clone size: many
J gene: TRBJ2-6
V gene: TRBV7-9
D gene: .
CDR3 protein: CASSYRPAKQGPTNSGANVLTF
CDR3 DNA: TGTGCCAGCAGCTACAGACCCGCCAAACAGGGCCCGACGAACTCTGGGGCCAACGTCCTGACTTTC

CDR3 length: 16
clone size: many
J gene: TRBJ1-1
V gene: TRBV10-3
D gene: TRBD1
CDR3 protein: CAITSSGAGGKAEAFF
CDR3 DNA: TGTGCCATCACCTCCTCTGGGGCAGGGGGCAAGGCTGAAGCTTTCTTT

CDR3 length: 16
clone size: many
J gene: TRBJ1-5
V gene: TRBV7-8
D gene: .
CDR3 protein: CASSLWAGSNNQPQHF
CDR3 DNA: TGTGCCAGCAGCTTATGGGCAGGGAGTAACAATCAGCCCCAGCATTTT

CDR3 length: 11
clone size: many
J gene: TRBJ1-1
V gene: TRBV10-2
D gene: .
CDR3 protein: CASSVNTEAFF
CDR3 DNA: TGCGCCAGCAGTGTGAACACTGAAGCTTTCTTT

CDR3 length: 14
clone size: .
J gene: TRBJ1-2
V gene: TRBV10-3
D gene: .
CDR3 protein: CATSDSLLNYGYTF
CDR3 DNA: TGTGCCACCTCGGACAGTCTTTTAAACTATGGCTACACCTTC

CDR3 length: 16
clone size: many
J gene: TRBJ2-5
V gene: TRBV9
D gene: .
CDR3 protein: CASSVEGGGGGETQYF
CDR3 DNA: TGTGCCAGCAGCGTAGAGGGCGGAGGAGGTGGAGAGACCCAGTACTTC

CDR3 length: 14
clone size: many
J gene: TRBJ1-3
V gene: TRBV29-1
D gene: .
CDR3 protein: CSVEDPSAGNTIYF
CDR3 DNA: TGCAGCGTTGAAGATCCGTCTGCTGGAAACACCATATATTTT